A single sample gave rise to the 5 T cell receptor beta chains below, sequenced in a study of blood T cell repertoires in COVID-19. Generated by immunoSEQ multiplex PCR, the TCRdb table keeps only in-frame clones and is missing some. The sample lists around 80,000 clones; about 76% were seen once. Sequenced: peripheral blood. The receptors shown here come from an elderly woman with active or convalescent COVID-19.

CDR3 in amino acids: CAISGEPTGAQNEKLFF. The CDR3, as DNA: TGTGCCATCAGTGGAGAACCAACAGGGGCGCAGAATGAAAAACTGTTTTTT. The chain links TRBV10-3 to TRBJ1-4; 7 nucleotides match TRBD1. Per germline, CDR1 ENHRY and CDR2 SYGVKD. This CDR3 contains 17 residues. With V trimmed by 4 bases and J by 5 bases, 13 bases remained unmatched.

In its sample, this clone ranks as medium-sized. The gene calls are TRBV19 and TRBJ1-2; 8 bases align to TRBD1. The CDR3 totals 14 residues. Germline V lookup: CDR1 LNHDA, CDR2 SQIVND (reference sequence). V trimming: 6 bases; J trimming: 2 bases; junction bases outside the gene matches: 5. The CDR3 loop reads CASRRDRGNYGYTF. The CDR3 coding sequence is TGTGCCAGTAGGCGCGACAGGGGAAACTATGGCTACACCTTC. The full variable domain, in which reference TRBV19 and TRBJ1-2 provide the parts outside the CDR3, is DGGITQSPKYLFRKEGQNVTLSCEQNLNHDAMYWYRQDPGQGLRLIYYSQIVNDFQKGDIAEGYSVSREKKESFPLTVTSAQKNPTAFYLCASRRDRGNYGYTFGSGTRLTVV.

This clone was recorded a few times. The chain's CDR3 is CASSLLFAGALKNIQYF. The DNA for the CDR3 is TGTGCCAGCAGTCTCCTTTTTGCGGGGGCACTCAAAAACATTCAGTACTTC. This rearrangement joins TRBV6-2 or TRBV6-3 to TRBJ2-4, with D tentatively TRBD2 (7 bases). V was trimmed by 5 bases and J by 3 bases, leaving 20 bases between them. The CDR3 has 17 residues. Germline CDR1 reads MNHEY; CDR2 reads SVGEGT.

J is TRBJ1-1 and V is TRBV24-1, with TRBD1 identical over 9 bases. The ends lost 4 bases at V and 12 bases at J; junction bases unmatched: 17. CDR3 size: 16 residues. In germline, CDR1 is KGHDR, CDR2 SFDVKD. The CDR3 sequence is CATSEVHHRDRELSFF. CDR3 nucleotides: TGTGCCACCAGTGAAGTACATCACCGGGACAGGGAGTTGTCTTTCTTT.

The V and J genes are TRBV30 and TRBJ2-7; D remains unclear. The CDR3 sequence is 12 residues long. The germline V and J ends were trimmed by 3 bases and 4 bases, with 10 bases remaining between them. Germline V lookup: CDR1 GTSNPN, CDR2 SVGIG (reference sequence). This CDR3 is CAWRNPRYEQYF. CDR3 in DNA: TGTGCCTGGAGGAATCCGCGATACGAGCAGTACTTC.